The 27 T cell receptor beta chains in this list originate from one sample, sequenced in a study of blood T cell repertoires in COVID-19. TCRdb's table, derived via immunoSEQ multiplex PCR, lists solely in-frame clones and lacks some. The sample shows around 700,000 clones, approximately 90% of them seen only once. Sequencing was performed on peripheral blood. These receptors originate from a woman younger than 30 with acute or convalescent COVID-19.

This sequence joins TRBV4-3 and TRBJ2-7; 7 positions match TRBD2. V lost 0 bases, J lost 5 bases, and 7 bases stayed unmatched. This CDR3 spans 15 amino acids. From germline, CDR1 is LGHNA and CDR2 YSLEER. CDR3 region: CASSQDIGTTHEQYF. Written as DNA, the CDR3 is TGCGCCAGCAGCCAAGATATCGGGACTACCCACGAGCAGTACTTC.

V usage is TRBV7-9 and J usage is TRBJ1-3; D remains unclear. Looked up from germline, CDR1 is SEHNR and CDR2 is FQNEAQ (reference sequence). CDR3 length equals 17 residues. The V gene lost 6 bases and the J gene lost 2 bases, with 20 bases spanning the gap. The CDR3 sequence: CASRQNLGPRAGNTIYF. CDR3 nucleotides: TGTGCCAGCAGACAAAATCTGGGCCCCAGAGCTGGAAACACCATATATTTT.

DNA for the CDR3: TGTGCCAGCAGTTCGGGACAGGGGATTGGTCAGCCCCAGCATTTT. Translating gives CASSSGQGIGQPQHF. The gene calls are TRBV6-2 or TRBV6-3 and TRBJ1-5; TRBD1 aligns across 10 bases. The CDR3 is 15 amino acids. Looked up from germline, CDR1 is MNHEY and CDR2 is SVGEGT. V was clipped by 4 bases and J by 6 bases; unmatched bases: 6.

The genes are TRBV12-3 or TRBV12-4 and TRBJ1-1; the D is unclear. Trimming removed 8 bases at V and 5 bases at J, with 12 bases between. The CDR3 consists of 12 residues. DNA for the CDR3: TGTGCCAGCGCGGAGGGCGGAACTGAAGCTTTCTTT. Its translation: CASAEGGTEAFF.

The chain uses TRBV7-9 and TRBJ2-7; 12 nucleotides align to TRBD1. This CDR3 contains 14 residues. Germline CDR1 and CDR2: SEHNR and FQNEAQ (reference sequence). V shed 5 bases and J 5 bases; nucleotides not matched to a gene: 4. CDR3: CASSRDRGPNEQYF. The CDR3 DNA reads as TGTGCCAGCAGCCGGGACAGGGGGCCAAACGAGCAGTACTTC. Using reference TRBV7-9 and TRBJ2-7 for the parts outside the CDR3, the full variable domain is DTGVSQNPRHKITKRGQNVTFRCDPISEHNRLYWYRQTLGQGPEFLTYFQNEAQLEKSRLLSDRFSAERPKGSFSTLEIQRTEQGDSAMYLCASSRDRGPNEQYFGPGTRLTVT.

CDR3 sequence reads: CASSERELSGPNSPLHF. CDR3 nucleotides: TGTGCCAGCAGTGAAAGAGAGCTGTCGGGTCCCAATTCACCCCTCCACTTT. The chain is built from TRBV25-1 and TRBJ1-6; no clear D. Germline V CDR1 and CDR2: MGHDK, SYGVNS. This CDR3 has 17 amino acids. Trimming shortened V by 2 bases and J by 7 bases, and 18 bases separated the two germline ends. Full variable domain (rest looked up from reference TRBV25-1 and TRBJ1-6): EADIYQTPRYLVIGTGKKITLECSQTMGHDKMYWYQQDPGMELHLIHYSYGVNSTEKGDLSSESTVSRIRTEHFPLTLESARPSHTSQYLCASSERELSGPNSPLHFGNGTRLTVT.

The CDR3 protein is CASSQDGGNYGYTF. CDR3 DNA sequence: TGCGCCAGCAGCCAAGACGGGGGTAACTATGGCTACACCTTC. This chain connects TRBV4-3 to TRBJ1-2; D may be TRBD1 (5 bases). The CDR3 runs to 14 residues. Per the germline V gene, CDR1 is LGHNA and CDR2 is YSLEER. The ends were cut back, 0 bases at V and 1 base at J, with 6 bases in the middle.

This clone was detected only a few times. This sequence joins TRBV5-5 and TRBJ2-7; 11 nucleotides align to TRBD1. The CDR3 is 14 amino acids. V lost 3 bases to trimming and J lost 3 bases; unmatched junction nucleotides: 2. The germline V gene encodes CDR1 SGHKS and CDR2 YYEKEE (reference sequence). In nucleotides, the CDR3 is TGTGCCAGCAGCTACGGGACAGGGGGCTACGAGCAGTACTTC. Translated: CASSYGTGGYEQYF.

The table lists this clone with a count of one. J is TRBJ1-5 and V is TRBV6-2 or TRBV6-3, with 7 bases identical to TRBD1. The CDR3 runs 16 residues. The germline V gene has CDR1 MNHEY and CDR2 SVGEGT. The V and J ends lost 5 bases and 1 base, in that order; junction bases with no gene match: 8. Here the CDR3 reads CASSNPRGASNQPQHF. The CDR3 bases are TGTGCCAGCAGTAACCCCAGGGGGGCAAGCAATCAGCCCCAGCATTTT.

The CDR3 protein is CASSPGVGDQPQHF. As DNA, the CDR3 is TGCGCCAGCAGCCCAGGGGTAGGTGATCAGCCCCAGCATTTT. This chain links TRBV4-1 with TRBJ1-5; TRBD1 is a possible D gene (6 bases). With 4 bases removed from V and 5 bases from J, the gap between germline ends came to 12 bases. The CDR3 consists of 14 residues. The V gene's germline CDR1 is MGHRA and CDR2 YSYEKL.

This sequence joins TRBV20-1 and TRBJ1-2; 9 nucleotides line up with TRBD1. Looked up from germline, CDR1 is DFQATT and CDR2 is SNEGSKA (reference sequence). The CDR3 is made up of 14 amino acids. V was pared by 3 bases and J by 6 bases, with 8 bases of the junction left unmatched. CDR3 DNA: TGCAGTGCTAGTCGGGGGACAGGGTACGATGGCTACACCTTC. This encodes CSASRGTGYDGYTF.

The chain carries TRBV10-2 and TRBJ2-2; 7 nucleotides match TRBD1. Germline CDR1 WSHSY, CDR2 SAAADI. The CDR3 runs to 14 residues. Trimming took 6 bases from V and 3 from J; bases not matched to a gene: 4. The CDR3 DNA sequence: TGCGCCAGCAGGACCGGGACAGACACCGGGGAGCTGTTTTTT. The encoded protein is CASRTGTDTGELFF.

The rearrangement uses TRBV14 and TRBJ2-3, with D hard to call. The CDR3 is made up of 17 amino acids. The V end lost 0 bases, the J end lost 0 bases, and 13 bases lay between the germline ends. Germline loops: CDR1 SGHDN, CDR2 FVKESK. The CDR3 DNA is TGTGCCAGCAGCCAAGAATGGTCGGTCCCTAGCACAGATACGCAGTATTTT. It is translated as CASSQEWSVPSTDTQYF.

This clone was detected a few times. V usage is TRBV7-3 and J usage is TRBJ1-2; TRBD1 aligns across 12 bases. This CDR3 region has 14 residues. Germline V gene lookup returns CDR1 SGHTA and CDR2 FQGTGA. The J segment lost 5 bases and the V segment lost 4 bases, leaving 2 bases of the junction unmatched. The CDR3: CASSSGQGAYGYTF. In nucleotides, the CDR3 is TGTGCCAGCAGCTCGGGACAGGGGGCGTATGGCTACACCTTC.

The chain joins TRBV30 to TRBJ1-4; TRBD1 agrees at 8 bases. This CDR3 comprises 14 residues. Germline-derived CDR1 and CDR2 are GTSNPN and SVGIG (reference sequence). V shed 8 bases, J shed 2 bases, and the junction held 7 bases outside the gene matches. The CDR3 here is CAGRGRATNEKLFF. CDR3 DNA sequence: TGTGCCGGCAGGGGGCGGGCGACTAATGAAAAACTGTTTTTT. The full variable domain, with the rest looked up from reference TRBV30 and TRBJ1-4, is SQTIHQWPATLVQPVGSPLSLECTVEGTSNPNLYWYRQAAGRGLQLLFYSVGIGQISSEVPQNLSASRPQDRQFILSSKKLLLSDSGFYLCAGRGRATNEKLFFGSGTQLSVL.

The rearrangement links TRBV11-1 to TRBJ2-7; D is possibly TRBD1 (6 bases). Per the germline V gene, CDR1 is SGHAT and CDR2 is FQDESV (reference sequence). With 3 bases removed from V and 1 base from J, the gap between germline ends came to 10 bases. The CDR3 is made up of 14 amino acids. The CDR3 region is CASSFYRESYEQYF. CDR3 sequence (DNA): TGTGCCAGCAGCTTTTACAGGGAGTCCTACGAGCAGTACTTC.

The rearrangement links TRBV7-8 to TRBJ2-3, with D possibly being TRBD2 (7 bases). Germline lookup yields CDR1 SGHVS and CDR2 FQNEAQ. This CDR3 is built from 16 residues. V lost 1 base, J lost 1 base, and 12 bases lay in between. CDR3 nucleotide sequence: TGTGCCAGCAGCTTAGAGGGGGGGAGGGGCACAGATACGCAGTATTTT. Residues: CASSLEGGRGTDTQYF.

The CDR3 region is CASSFSTGFEQYF. In DNA, the CDR3 is TGTGCCAGCAGCTTCTCGACAGGTTTCGAGCAGTACTTC. The rearrangement links TRBV7-7 to TRBJ2-7, with D perhaps TRBD1 (6 bases). The CDR3 runs to 13 residues. Trimming left V 3 bases short and J 6 bases short, with 12 bases between. Germline V CDR1 and CDR2: SSHAT, FNYEAQ (reference sequence).

The rearrangement links TRBV19 to TRBJ1-2, with a weak D call TRBD1 (6 bases). This CDR3 has 14 amino acids. The germline V gene has CDR1 LNHDA and CDR2 SQIVND (reference sequence). V shed 7 bases and J shed 4 bases, with 16 bases lying between them. This CDR3 is CASKETGQSYGYTF. The CDR3 DNA reads as TGTGCCAGTAAGGAGACAGGCCAAAGCTATGGCTACACCTTC.

V is TRBV18 and J is TRBJ1-1, with D unresolved. Germline V CDR1 and CDR2: KGHSH, LQKENI. V was clipped by 3 bases and J by 7 bases, with 15 bases between them. The CDR3 is made up of 14 amino acids. The CDR3 here is CASSPDRNGLEAFF. The CDR3 DNA reads as TGTGCCAGCTCACCGGATAGAAATGGACTTGAAGCTTTCTTT.

V usage is TRBV6-6 and J usage is TRBJ1-6; unclear D gene. Germline CDR1 reads MNHNY; CDR2 reads SVGAGI (reference sequence). Trimming took 3 bases from V and 6 from J, leaving 9 bases between them. The CDR3 totals 14 residues. The CDR3 bases are TGTGCCAGCAGTTATCCCGACACTAATTCACCCCTCCACTTT. This translates into CASSYPDTNSPLHF.

The chain joins TRBV2 to TRBJ2-7; 8 bases line up with TRBD2. CDR1 and CDR2 (germline): SNHLY, FYNNEI. The junction had 8 bases not matched to a gene; V was cut back by 9 bases and J by 4 bases. This CDR3 has 13 amino acids. CDR3 nucleotide sequence: TGTGCCAGGGGGGGGACTAGTGGGTACGAGCAGTACTTC. Encoded protein: CARGGTSGYEQYF.

J is TRBJ1-4 and V is TRBV19; 8 bases map to TRBD1. V lost 4 bases and J lost 11; bases outside the gene matches: 12. Germline V CDR1 and CDR2: LNHDA, SQIVND (reference sequence). The CDR3 is 15 amino acids. CDR3 nucleotides: TGTGCCAGTAGTAGTCCGGGACAGGTCCATCAGAAACTGTTTTTT. Translated: CASSSPGQVHQKLFF. Combining the CDR3 with reference TRBV19 and TRBJ1-4 gives the whole variable domain DGGITQSPKYLFRKEGQNVTLSCEQNLNHDAMYWYRQDPGQGLRLIYYSQIVNDFQKGDIAEGYSVSREKKESFPLTVTSAQKNPTAFYLCASSSPGQVHQKLFFGSGTQLSVL.

This clone was seen only once. The J gene is TRBJ2-7, the V gene TRBV15; D perhaps matches TRBD2 (6 bases). Trimming took 1 base from V and 2 from J, leaving 12 bases between them. This CDR3 comprises 15 residues. CDR1 and CDR2 from the germline V gene are LNHNV and YYDKDF (reference sequence). This CDR3 is CATSRVAGSPYEQYF. The CDR3 coding sequence is TGTGCCACCAGCAGAGTGGCGGGATCCCCCTACGAGCAGTACTTC.

This rearrangement joins TRBV6-5 to TRBJ1-6, with D possibly TRBD1 on 6 matching bases. The CDR3 totals 14 residues. The germline V gene has CDR1 MNHEY and CDR2 SVGAGI. Trimming removed 8 bases at V and 9 bases at J, with 17 bases between. DNA of the CDR3: TGTGCCAGCGCCGCCGGGACATTGGGTTCACCCCTCCACTTT. Its translation: CASAAGTLGSPLHF.

The J gene is TRBJ2-3, the V gene TRBV27; TRBD2 might be the D (6 bases). Trimming cost V 4 bases and J 3 bases, with 14 bases left between them. CDR1 and CDR2 from the germline V gene are MNHEY and SMNVEV (reference sequence). The CDR3 runs to 15 residues. CDR3 sequence (DNA): TGTGCCAGCAGTTCCTCGGGACTCAATACAGATACGCAGTATTTT. Amino acids: CASSSSGLNTDTQYF.

This clone was seen once. The chain links TRBV7-8 to TRBJ2-5; TRBD2 is a possible D gene (5 bases). Trimming shortened V by 5 bases and J by 2 bases, and 24 bases separated the two germline ends. CDR3 size: 18 residues. Germline assignment: CDR1 SGHVS and CDR2 FQNEAQ. CDR3 amino acids: CASSPDAMIALVQETQYF. The CDR3 bases are TGTGCCAGCAGCCCTGATGCTATGATCGCACTAGTTCAAGAGACCCAGTACTTC.